This T cell receptor (beta chain) came from a study of blood T cells in healthy people across ages. Study observations and caveats: Among long-lived donors, naive CD4+ cells were more numerous and diversity higher than in aged donors.

The CDR3 contains 16 residues. CDR1 is LNHDA, CDR2 SQIVND, per germline (reference sequence). The V gene end was trimmed by 4 bases and the J gene end by 7 bases; junction bases not matched to a gene: 12. Regarding this clonotype: What it recognizes is unknown.

The donors, healthy Caucasians from Russia, were aged about 6 to 95. A sample-barcoded 5' primer and a J-beta primer mix were used in a second PCR of about 7 to 11 cycles. TCRdb recomputed calls from the 5' RACE reads with MiXCR, one row per CDR3 protein. The data hold about 1.4 million distinct CDR3 sequences, with approximately 59% observed a single time. The sequence came from a man between 18 and 29 years old in good health. Sequenced sample: blood. The V and J genes are TRBV19 and TRBJ2-1; 8 bases align to TRBD2. The CDR3 is CASSRSSGSPLNEQFF. CDR3 in DNA: TGTGCCAGTAGTAGGTCCAGCGGGAGTCCTTTGAATGAGCAGTTCTTC.